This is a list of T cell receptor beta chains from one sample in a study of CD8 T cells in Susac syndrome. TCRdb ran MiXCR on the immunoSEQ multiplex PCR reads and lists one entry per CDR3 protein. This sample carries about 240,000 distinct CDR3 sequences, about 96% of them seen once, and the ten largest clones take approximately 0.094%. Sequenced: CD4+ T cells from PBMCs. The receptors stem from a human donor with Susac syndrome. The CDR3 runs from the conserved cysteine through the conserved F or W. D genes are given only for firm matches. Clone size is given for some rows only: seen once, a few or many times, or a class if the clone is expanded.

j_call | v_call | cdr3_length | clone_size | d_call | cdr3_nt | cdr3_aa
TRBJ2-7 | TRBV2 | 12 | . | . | TGTGCCAGCCCTCCGGAACTAGAGTCGAAGTACTTC | CASPPELESKYF
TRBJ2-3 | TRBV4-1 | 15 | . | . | TGCGCCAGCAGCCAACCGTTGGAACGGACAGATACGCAGTATTTT | CASSQPLERTDTQYF
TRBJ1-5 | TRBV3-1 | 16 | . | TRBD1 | TGTGCCAGCAGCCAAGATCCGACAGGGGTCGGACAGCCCCAGCATTTT | CASSQDPTGVGQPQHF
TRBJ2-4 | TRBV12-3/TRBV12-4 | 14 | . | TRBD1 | TGTGCCAGCAGTGAGGGACAGGGTAGTTACATTCAGTACTTC | CASSEGQGSYIQYF
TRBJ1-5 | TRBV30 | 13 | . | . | TGTGCCTGGAGGAAAGGGTTCAATCAGCCCCAGCATTTT | CAWRKGFNQPQHF
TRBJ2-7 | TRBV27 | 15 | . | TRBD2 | TGTGCCAGCTCGGGGGGTGTAATAGGGTCCTACGAGCAGTACTTC | CASSGGVIGSYEQYF
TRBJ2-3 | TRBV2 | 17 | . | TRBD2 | TGTGCCAGCATCCCAACAGCTAGCGGGAGCGTTCGTAGTACGCAGTATTTT | CASIPTASGSVRSTQYF
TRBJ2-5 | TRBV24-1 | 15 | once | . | TGTGCCACCAGTGATGGACGCGGCCCTCAAGAGACCCAGTACTTC | CATSDGRGPQETQYF
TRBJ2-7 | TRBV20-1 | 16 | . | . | TGCAGTGCTGGGAGTTCGGTCAGGGGTACGCTATACGAGCAGTACTTC | CSAGSSVRGTLYEQYF
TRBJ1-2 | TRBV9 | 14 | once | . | TGTGCCAGCAGCGTAGTTGGCAACTCCAATGGCTACACCTTC | CASSVVGNSNGYTF
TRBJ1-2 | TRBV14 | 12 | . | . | TGTGCCAGCAGCCAAGATCACTATGGCTACACCTTC | CASSQDHYGYTF
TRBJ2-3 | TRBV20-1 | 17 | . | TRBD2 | TGCAGTGCTAGACCGGGACTAGCGGGAGGTGGTACAGATACGCAGTATTTT | CSARPGLAGGGTDTQYF
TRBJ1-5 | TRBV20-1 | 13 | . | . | TGCAGTGCTAGGTTGGAGAACAATCAGCCCCAGCATTTT | CSARLENNQPQHF
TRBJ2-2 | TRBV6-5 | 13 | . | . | TGTGCCAGCAGTTACCAGCCTACCAGGGAGCTGTTTTTT | CASSYQPTRELFF
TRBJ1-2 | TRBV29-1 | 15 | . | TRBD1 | TGCAGCGTTCGGAAGGGACAGCCCCTAGACTATGGCTACACCTTC | CSVRKGQPLDYGYTF
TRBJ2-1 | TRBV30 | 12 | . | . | TGTGCCTGGAGTGTACTGGCTTTTGAGCAGTTCTTC | CAWSVLAFEQFF
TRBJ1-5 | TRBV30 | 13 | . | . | TGTGCCTGGAGTATCTCCGAGGGTCAGCCCCAGCATTTT | CAWSISEGQPQHF
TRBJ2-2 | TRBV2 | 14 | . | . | TGTGCCAGCAGGGACCGCCTAGGAGCCGGGGAGCTGTTTTTT | CASRDRLGAGELFF
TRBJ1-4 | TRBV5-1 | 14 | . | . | TGCGCCAGCAGCTTGGTAGGGTTCCGGGAAAAACTGTTTTTT | CASSLVGFREKLFF
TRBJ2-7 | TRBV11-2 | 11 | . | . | TGTGCCAGCAGCCAGGCCCACGAGCAGTACTTC | CASSQAHEQYF
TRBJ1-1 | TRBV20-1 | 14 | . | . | TGCAGTGCTAGAAGTAAGGTGGAGAACACTGAAGCTTTCTTT | CSARSKVENTEAFF